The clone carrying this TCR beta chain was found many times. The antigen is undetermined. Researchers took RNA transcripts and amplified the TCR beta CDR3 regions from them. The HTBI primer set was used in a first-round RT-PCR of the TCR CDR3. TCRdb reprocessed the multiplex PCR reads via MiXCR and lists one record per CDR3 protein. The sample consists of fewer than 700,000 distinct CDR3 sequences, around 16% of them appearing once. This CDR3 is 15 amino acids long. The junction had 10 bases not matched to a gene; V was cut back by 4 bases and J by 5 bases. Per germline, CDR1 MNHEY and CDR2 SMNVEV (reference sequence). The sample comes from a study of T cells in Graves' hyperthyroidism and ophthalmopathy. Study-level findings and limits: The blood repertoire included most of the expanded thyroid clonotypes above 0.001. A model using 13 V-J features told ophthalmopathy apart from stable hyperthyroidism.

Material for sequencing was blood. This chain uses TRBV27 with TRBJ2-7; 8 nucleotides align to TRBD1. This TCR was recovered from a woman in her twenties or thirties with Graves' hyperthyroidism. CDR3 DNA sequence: TGTGCCAGCAGTTCATTGGGGACAGGCGGCCACGAGCAGTACTTC. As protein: CASSSLGTGGHEQYF.